What follows are 21 T cell receptor beta chains derived from one specimen sequenced in a study of T cell responses to AZD1222 COVID-19 vaccine. Clones were sequenced by immunoSEQ multiplex PCR, and TCRdb holds only the in-frame ones, with some missing. The sample contains roughly 130,000 clones, just over 85% of which appear only once. This specimen consisted of peripheral blood, obtained on day 0 of AZD1222 vaccination. These receptors were obtained from an adult in good health.

This chain links TRBV11-3 with TRBJ2-7; D is possibly TRBD1 (5 bases). Germline lookup yields CDR1 SGHNT and CDR2 YENEEA. The CDR3 is 13 amino acids. V was shortened by 7 bases and J by 3 bases, with 13 bases between the two germline ends. The DNA of the CDR3 is TGTGCCAGCATCAACAAGGGGATCTACGAGCAGTACTTC. This gives the protein CASINKGIYEQYF. Filled out from reference TRBV11-3 and TRBJ2-7, the complete variable domain reads EAGVVQSPRYKIIEKKQPVAFWCNPISGHNTLYWYLQNLGQGPELLIRYENEEAVDDSQLPKDRFSAERLKGVDSTLKIQPAELGDSAVYLCASINKGIYEQYFGPGTRLTVT.

The V and J genes are TRBV30 and TRBJ1-4; a possible D gene is TRBD1 (6 bases). The CDR3 runs 18 residues. V was shortened by 6 bases and J by 0 bases, with 23 bases between the two germline ends. Germline V CDR1 and CDR2: GTSNPN, SVGIG (reference sequence). The CDR3 DNA is TGTGCCTGCGCTAGGGGGGACTCCGAAGGGGCAACTAATGAAAAACTGTTTTTT. Amino acid sequence: CACARGDSEGATNEKLFF.

This clone was found once. V and J are TRBV10-3 and TRBJ1-5; the D is unclear. Trimming cost V 0 bases and J 7 bases, with 10 bases left between them. Germline CDR1 reads ENHRY; CDR2 reads SYGVKD. This CDR3 is 14 amino acids long. As DNA, the CDR3 is TGTGCCATCAGTGAGTCGGTAGGATACCAGCCCCAGCATTTT. This sequence encodes CAISESVGYQPQHF.

The V gene is TRBV5-4, the J gene TRBJ1-1; 8 bases agree with TRBD1. Germline CDR1 and CDR2: SGHNT and YYREEE (reference sequence). V gave up 7 bases and J gave up 0 bases; unmatched junction bases: 8. This CDR3 is 15 amino acids long. In DNA form, the CDR3 reads TGTGCCAGCCAACGGAACAGGGGGGTGAACACTGAAGCTTTCTTT. The encoded protein is CASQRNRGVNTEAFF.

The chain has TRBV4-1 and TRBJ1-5, with D uncertain. CDR1 and CDR2 from the germline V gene are MGHRA and YSYEKL. The CDR3 covers 16 residues. V was clipped by 0 bases and J by 2 bases, with 11 bases between them. The CDR3 nucleotides are TGCGCCAGCAGCCAAGACGGCGGCATTGGCAATCAGCCCCAGCATTTT. This sequence encodes CASSQDGGIGNQPQHF.

The rearrangement uses TRBV7-6 and TRBJ2-3; tentatively, D is TRBD2 (7 bases). Germline loops: CDR1 SGHVS, CDR2 FNYEAQ. V lost 4 bases to trimming and J lost 1 base, with 18 bases between them. The CDR3 sequence is 17 residues long. The CDR3 DNA reads TGTGCCAGCAGCTCAAGGGGGGGAACCCAGGGCACAGATACGCAGTATTTT. This encodes CASSSRGGTQGTDTQYF.

This rearrangement joins TRBV3-1 (or the pseudogene TRBV3-2) to TRBJ1-1; TRBD1 is a possible D gene (5 bases). From germline, CDR1 is LGHDT and CDR2 YNNKEL (reference sequence). Trimming pared 4 bases from V and 11 bases from J, leaving 17 bases between. CDR3 length equals 13 residues. CDR3 sequence reads: CASSPSLGVAAFF. The CDR3 DNA reads TGTGCCAGCAGCCCAAGTTTAGGGGTGGCTGCTTTCTTT.

The chain couples TRBV5-1 to TRBJ2-2; D call uncertain. This CDR3 region has 14 residues. Germline CDR1 reads SGHRS; CDR2 reads YFSETQ. V was clipped by 0 bases and J by 5 bases, with 8 bases between them. CDR3 region: CASSLEQETGELFF. DNA for the CDR3: TGCGCCAGCAGCTTGGAACAAGAAACCGGGGAGCTGTTTTTT.

V and J are TRBV7-2 and TRBJ2-2; D is undetermined. With 5 bases removed from V and 0 bases from J, the gap between germline ends came to 13 bases. The V gene's germline CDR1 is SGHTA and CDR2 FQGNSA. The CDR3 runs to 16 residues. CDR3 nucleotide sequence: TGTGCCAGCAGCCCCGCCCTGGGGTCGAACACCGGGGAGCTGTTTTTT. The encoded protein is CASSPALGSNTGELFF.

The CDR3 coding sequence is TGTGCCAGCAGCCAAGAAAGGGGGTTGCCCCAGCATTTT. This sequence encodes CASSQERGLPQHF. The chain combines TRBV14 with TRBJ1-5, with D tentatively TRBD1 (6 bases). CDR1 is SGHDN and CDR2 is FVKESK in the germline V gene. Between the trimmed V and J ends, which lost 0 bases and 9 bases, there was a span of 9 bases. The CDR3 is 13 amino acids. The full variable domain, completed using reference TRBV14 and TRBJ1-5, is EAGVTQFPSHSVIEKGQTVTLRCDPISGHDNLYWYRRVMGKEIKFLLHFVKESKQDESGMPNNRFLAERTGGTYSTLKVQPAELEDSGVYFCASSQERGLPQHFGDGTRLSIL.

The chain recombines TRBV5-8 with TRBJ1-4, with TRBD1 as a possible D gene (6 bases). From germline, CDR1 is SGHTS and CDR2 YDEGEE. This CDR3 has 14 amino acids. The V and J ends lost 3 bases and 5 bases respectively, with 11 bases between them. CDR3 amino acids: CASSWDTLNEKLFF. CDR3 coding DNA: TGTGCCAGCAGCTGGGACACTTTGAATGAAAAACTGTTTTTT.

This chain connects TRBV13 to TRBJ1-1; D is unclear. The CDR3 sequence is 12 residues long. In germline, CDR1 is PRHDT, CDR2 FYEKMQ (reference sequence). The germline V and J ends were trimmed by 1 base and 7 bases, with 7 bases remaining between them. The CDR3 DNA sequence: TGTGCCAGCAGCTTAGTTGGAGGTGAAGCTTTCTTT. This translates into CASSLVGGEAFF.

This chain uses TRBV3-1 (or the pseudogene TRBV3-2) with TRBJ2-7; D may be TRBD1 or TRBD2 (6 bases each). CDR3 length equals 14 residues. V was cut by 1 base and J by 6 bases, with 13 bases left in between. Germline lookup yields CDR1 LGHDT and CDR2 YNNKEL (reference sequence). Here the CDR3 reads CASSQVRGRGEQYF. The DNA of the CDR3 is TGTGCCAGCAGCCAAGTCCGGGGGCGGGGCGAGCAGTACTTC.

The chain employs TRBV5-5 and TRBJ1-2, with TRBD1 as a possible D gene (5 bases). There are 15 residues in the CDR3. Looked up from germline, CDR1 is SGHKS and CDR2 is YYEKEE (reference sequence). V lost 2 bases and J lost 2, with 13 bases in between. The CDR3 loop is CASSFSGRVNYGYTF. CDR3 nucleotide sequence: TGTGCCAGCAGCTTCTCGGGCAGGGTAAACTATGGCTACACCTTC.

J is TRBJ2-5 and V is TRBV7-3, with D unresolved. Germline assignment: CDR1 SGHTA and CDR2 FQGTGA. Trimming pared 5 bases from V and 6 bases from J, leaving 13 bases between. This CDR3 comprises 13 residues. The CDR3 protein is CASSPGPVQTQYF. CDR3 nucleotide sequence: TGTGCCAGCAGCCCCGGACCAGTGCAGACCCAGTACTTC.

The chain employs TRBV5-3 and TRBJ1-1; the D is unclear. TRBV5-3 is marked as an open reading frame, function uncertain. This CDR3 is built from 11 residues. V was clipped by 0 bases and J by 6 bases, with 3 bases between them. The CDR3 DNA follows: TGTGCCAGAAGCTTGGCCCCTGAAGCTTTCTTT. This codes for CARSLAPEAFF.

The chain recombines TRBV15 with TRBJ1-1, with D perhaps TRBD1 (5 bases). Trimming took off 9 bases at V and 0 bases at J, with 14 bases between the two ends. Looked up from germline, CDR1 is LNHNV and CDR2 is YYDKDF (reference sequence). The CDR3 spans 14 residues. CDR3 loop: CATSQGAMNTEAFF. Written as DNA, the CDR3 is TGTGCCACTTCCCAGGGCGCAATGAACACTGAAGCTTTCTTT.

The chain carries TRBV6-5 and TRBJ2-7; D gene unclear. This CDR3 contains 11 residues. Germline CDR1 reads MNHEY; CDR2 reads SVGAGI. V was clipped by 5 bases and J by 7 bases, with 9 bases between them. CDR3 amino acids: CASSTRSEQYF. The CDR3 bases are TGTGCCAGCAGTACGAGGTCTGAGCAGTACTTC.

CDR3 loop: CASIHGGLATDTQYF. DNA for the CDR3: TGTGCCAGCATCCATGGGGGACTAGCGACAGATACGCAGTATTTT. The chain combines TRBV28 with TRBJ2-3, with 10 bases that match TRBD2. The germline CDR1 and CDR2 sequences are MDHEN and SYDVKM. CDR3 length equals 15 residues. The V gene end was trimmed by 7 bases and the J gene end by 3 bases; junction bases not matched to a gene: 7.

CDR3 sequence: CASSSSNYGYTF. The CDR3 bases are TGTGCCAGCAGTTCCAGTAACTATGGCTACACCTTC. The chain joins TRBV28 to TRBJ1-2; D unresolved. The CDR3 sequence is 12 residues long. Germline V gene data show CDR1 as MDHEN and CDR2 as SYDVKM. V dropped 4 bases and J dropped 1 base, with 4 bases sitting between them.

The J gene is TRBJ2-2, the V gene TRBV5-4, with a possible D match to TRBD1 (8 bases). Germline V CDR1 and CDR2: SGHNT, YYREEE (reference sequence). The CDR3 loop spans 14 amino acids. The V and J ends lost 2 bases and 6 bases respectively, with 11 bases between them. Here the CDR3 reads CASSLQGGSGELFF. The DNA for the CDR3 is TGTGCCAGCAGCTTACAGGGGGGGTCCGGGGAGCTGTTTTTT.